These 3 T cell receptor beta chains came from one sample sequenced in a study of T cell responses to AZD1222 COVID-19 vaccine. Repertoires were generated with immunoSEQ multiplex PCR, while TCRdb's copy carries only in-frame clones and drops some. The table shows 55,000 to 70,000 clones, with about 91% occurring only once. The specimen was peripheral blood, collected 28 days after the second AZD1222 dose. The receptors originated from an adult who received the AZD1222 COVID-19 vaccine.

This clone has a single count. One junction end disagrees with the germline gene, perhaps due to a read error. V gene TRBV28 combines with J gene TRBJ1-6; tentatively, D is TRBD1 (6 bases). Per germline, CDR1 MDHEN and CDR2 SYDVKM. The CDR3 is made up of 14 amino acids. This chain's CDR3 is CASTLNRVNSPLHF. CDR3 DNA sequence: TGTGCCAGCACTTTAAACAGGGTAAATTCACCCCTCCACTTT.

The rearrangement uses TRBV7-9 and TRBJ1-1; 7 nucleotides match TRBD1. The CDR3 runs 17 residues. V lost 7 bases to trimming and J lost 5 bases; unmatched junction nucleotides: 19. The germline CDR1 and CDR2 sequences are SEHNR and FQNEAQ (reference sequence). CDR3 bases: TGTGCCAGCACCGAGGGGACAGCGGTTGGGTTAGGAACTGAAGCTTTCTTT. Its translation: CASTEGTAVGLGTEAFF.

The chain couples TRBV19 to TRBJ1-2, with a tentative D call TRBD1 (5 bases). This CDR3 is built from 16 residues. Germline V gives CDR1 LNHDA, CDR2 SQIVND (reference sequence). The V and J ends lost 0 bases and 7 bases respectively, with 18 bases between them. The CDR3: CASSIDGAWGSSGYTF. The CDR3 DNA is TGTGCCAGTAGTATAGACGGGGCCTGGGGGTCCTCTGGCTACACCTTC.